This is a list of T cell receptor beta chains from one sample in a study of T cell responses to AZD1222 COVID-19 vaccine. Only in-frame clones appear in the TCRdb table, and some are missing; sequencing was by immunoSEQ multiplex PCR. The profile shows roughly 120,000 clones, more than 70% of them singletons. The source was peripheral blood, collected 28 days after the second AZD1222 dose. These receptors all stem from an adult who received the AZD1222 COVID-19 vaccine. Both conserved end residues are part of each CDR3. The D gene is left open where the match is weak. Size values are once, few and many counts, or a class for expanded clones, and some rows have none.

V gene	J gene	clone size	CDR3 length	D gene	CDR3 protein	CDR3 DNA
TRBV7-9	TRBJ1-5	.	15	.	CASSLVGAGNQPQHF	TGTGCCAGCAGCTTAGTAGGGGCCGGAAATCAGCCCCAGCATTTT
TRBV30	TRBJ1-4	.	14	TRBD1	CAWTAGTGGRKLFF	TGTGCCTGGACCGCAGGGACAGGGGGTCGGAAACTGTTTTTT
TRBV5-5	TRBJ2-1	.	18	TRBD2	CASSSGLPGLGSYNEQFF	TGTGCCAGCAGCTCCGGGCTTCCGGGACTAGGTTCCTACAATGAGCAGTTCTTC
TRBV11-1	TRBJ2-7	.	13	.	CASSPGRSYEQYF	TGTGCCAGCAGCCCGGGACGATCATACGAGCAGTACTTC
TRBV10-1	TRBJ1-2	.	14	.	CASMRGHSYYGYTF	TGCGCCAGCATGAGAGGGCATTCGTACTATGGCTACACCTTC
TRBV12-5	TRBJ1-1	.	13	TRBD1	CASGRDRGTEAFF	TGTGCTAGTGGTCGCGACAGGGGCACTGAAGCTTTCTTT
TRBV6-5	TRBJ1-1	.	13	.	CASIGSITTEAFF	TGTGCCAGCATAGGTTCCATTACCACTGAAGCTTTCTTT
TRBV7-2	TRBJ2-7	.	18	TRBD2	CASSPGLAGGPKAYEQYF	TGTGCCAGCAGCCCCGGACTAGCGGGAGGGCCGAAAGCCTACGAGCAGTACTTC
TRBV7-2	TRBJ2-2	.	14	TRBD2	CASRTSLNTGELFF	TGTGCCTCCCGGACTAGCCTAAACACCGGGGAGCTGTTTTTT
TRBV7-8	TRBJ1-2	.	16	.	CASSLSSGTVNYGYTF	TGTGCCAGCAGCTTATCTTCCGGGACGGTTAACTATGGCTACACCTTC
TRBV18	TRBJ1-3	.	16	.	CASSPLDIPSGNTIYF	TGTGCCAGCTCACCTCTAGACATTCCCTCTGGAAACACCATATATTTT
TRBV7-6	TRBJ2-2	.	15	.	CASATIAGPTGELFF	TGTGCCAGCGCTACGATCGCCGGGCCAACCGGGGAGCTGTTTTTT
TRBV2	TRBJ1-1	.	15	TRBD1	CASSGGTGIDTEAFF	TGTGCCAGCAGTGGAGGGACAGGGATCGACACTGAAGCTTTCTTT
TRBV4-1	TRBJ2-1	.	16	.	CASSQTRTVLGFEQFF	TGCGCCAGCAGCCAGACAAGGACGGTTCTGGGGTTTGAGCAGTTCTTC
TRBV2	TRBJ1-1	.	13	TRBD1	CASSRDSDTEAFF	TGTGCCAGCAGCCGGGACAGTGACACTGAAGCTTTCTTT
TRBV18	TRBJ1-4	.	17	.	CASSPSGRSPTNEKLFF	TGTGCCAGCTCACCGAGTGGACGAAGCCCAACTAATGAAAAACTGTTTTTT
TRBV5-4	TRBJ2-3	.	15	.	CASSLGDTSTDTQYF	TGTGCCAGCAGCTTAGGGGACACTAGCACAGATACGCAGTATTTT
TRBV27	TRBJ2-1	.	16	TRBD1	CASKTLGQGVYNEQFF	TGTGCCAGCAAGACCCTGGGACAGGGGGTTTACAATGAGCAGTTCTTC
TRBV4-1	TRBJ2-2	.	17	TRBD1	CASSQDLGTGRTGELFF	TGCGCCAGCAGCCAAGATCTCGGGACAGGGAGGACCGGGGAGCTGTTTTTT
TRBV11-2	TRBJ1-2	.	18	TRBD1	CASTLRGPGQGLVYGYTF	TGTGCCAGCACCTTAAGGGGACCGGGACAGGGATTGGTCTATGGCTACACCTTC
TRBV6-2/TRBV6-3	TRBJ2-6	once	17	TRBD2	CASSDLAGGRQANVLTF	TGTGCCAGCAGTGATCTAGCGGGGGGGCGTCAGGCCAACGTCCTGACTTTC
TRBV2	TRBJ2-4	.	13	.	CASSEARAGGQYF	TGTGCCAGCAGTGAAGCGCGGGCAGGGGGGCAGTACTTC
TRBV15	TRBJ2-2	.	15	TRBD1	CATTPSGGNTGELFF	TGTGCCACCACTCCCTCAGGGGGCAACACCGGGGAGCTGTTTTTT
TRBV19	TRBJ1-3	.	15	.	CASSIRHTSGNTIYF	TGTGCCAGTAGTATAAGACACACGTCTGGAAACACCATATATTTT
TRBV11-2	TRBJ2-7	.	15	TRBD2	CASSLGAGVGYEQYF	TGTGCCAGCAGCTTAGGAGCGGGAGTGGGATACGAGCAGTACTTC
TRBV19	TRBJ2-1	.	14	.	CASSTDSSYNEQFF	TGTGCCAGTAGCACAGACAGCTCCTACAATGAGCAGTTCTTC
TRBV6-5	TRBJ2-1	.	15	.	CASRTDRSSYNEQFF	TGTGCCAGCAGAACCGACAGAAGCTCCTACAATGAGCAGTTCTTC
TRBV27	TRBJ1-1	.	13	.	CASSLGGGTEAFF	TGTGCCAGCAGCTTAGGGGGAGGGACTGAAGCTTTCTTT
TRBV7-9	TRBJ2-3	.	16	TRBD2	CASSPGTSGWTDTQYF	TGTGCCAGCAGCCCCGGGACTAGCGGCTGGACGGATACGCAGTATTTT
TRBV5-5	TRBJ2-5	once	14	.	CASSLVWRQETQYF	TGTGCCAGCAGCTTGGTATGGCGCCAAGAGACCCAGTACTTC
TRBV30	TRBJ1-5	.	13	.	CAWRRGTYQPQHF	TGTGCCTGGAGACGGGGCACCTATCAGCCCCAGCATTTT
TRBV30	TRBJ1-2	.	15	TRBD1	CAWSSGGAPGYGYTF	TGTGCCTGGAGTTCAGGGGGCGCCCCTGGTTATGGCTACACCTTC
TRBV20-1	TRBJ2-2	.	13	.	CSASKGFTGELFF	TGCAGTGCTAGTAAGGGATTCACCGGGGAGCTGTTTTTT
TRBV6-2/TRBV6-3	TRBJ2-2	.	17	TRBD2	CASSYRAGGPSTGELFF	TGTGCCAGCAGTTACAGGGCGGGAGGCCCCTCCACCGGGGAGCTGTTTTTT
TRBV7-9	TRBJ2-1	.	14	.	CASSLPGGRNEQFF	TGTGCCAGCAGCTTACCAGGAGGGAGGAATGAGCAGTTCTTC
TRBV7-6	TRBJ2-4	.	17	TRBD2	CASSSGWASGNKNIQYF	TGTGCCAGCAGCTCTGGGTGGGCTAGCGGGAATAAAAACATTCAGTACTTC
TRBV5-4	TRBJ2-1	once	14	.	CASSGVPHNNEQFF	TGTGCCAGCTCTGGAGTGCCACATAACAATGAGCAGTTCTTC
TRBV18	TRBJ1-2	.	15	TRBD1	CASSPNTGQNYGYTF	TGTGCCAGCTCGCCTAACACGGGACAGAACTATGGCTACACCTTC
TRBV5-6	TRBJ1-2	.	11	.	CASSLEYGYTF	TGTGCCAGCAGCTTGGAGTATGGCTACACCTTC
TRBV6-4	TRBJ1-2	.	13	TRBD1	CASSATGGVGYTF	TGTGCCAGCAGTGCGACAGGGGGCGTGGGCTACACCTTC
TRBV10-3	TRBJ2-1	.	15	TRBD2	CAISITSGEYNEQFF	TGTGCCATCAGTATAACTAGCGGGGAATACAATGAGCAGTTCTTC
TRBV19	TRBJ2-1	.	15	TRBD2	CASSRTSGSLDEQFF	TGTGCCAGTAGTCGGACTAGCGGGTCTCTGGATGAGCAGTTCTTC
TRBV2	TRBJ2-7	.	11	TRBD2	CASLAGYEQYF	TGTGCCAGCCTAGCGGGCTACGAGCAGTACTTC
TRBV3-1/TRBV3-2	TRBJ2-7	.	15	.	CASSQTWQGLHEQYF	TGTGCCAGCAGCCAGACGTGGCAGGGGCTACACGAGCAGTACTTC
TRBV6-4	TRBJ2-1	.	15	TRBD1	CASSGDQGAFNEQFF	TGTGCCAGCAGTGGCGATCAGGGGGCGTTTAATGAGCAGTTCTTC
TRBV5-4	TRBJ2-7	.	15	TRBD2	CASSRLSGSPYEQYF	TGTGCCAGCAGCCGACTTAGCGGGAGCCCCTACGAGCAGTACTTC
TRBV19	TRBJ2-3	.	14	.	CATSRQRGADTQYF	TGTGCCACCTCCAGGCAGCGTGGGGCAGATACGCAGTATTTT
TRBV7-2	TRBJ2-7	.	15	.	CASSLAAGRTYEQYF	TGTGCCAGCAGCTTAGCGGCGGGGCGAACCTACGAGCAGTACTTC
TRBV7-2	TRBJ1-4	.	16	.	CASSLGGTIGDEKLFF	TGTGCCAGCAGCTTGGGGGGGACAATCGGGGACGAAAAACTGTTTTTT
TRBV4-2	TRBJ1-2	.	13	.	CASSTGSDYGYTF	TGTGCCAGCAGCACGGGATCCGACTATGGCTACACCTTC
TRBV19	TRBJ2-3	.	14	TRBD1	CASRIDRATDTQYF	TGTGCCAGTAGGATCGACAGGGCCACAGATACGCAGTATTTT
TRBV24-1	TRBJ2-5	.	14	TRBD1	CATSEPGQQETQYF	TGTGCCACCAGTGAACCGGGACAGCAAGAGACCCAGTACTTC
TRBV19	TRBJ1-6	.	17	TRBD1	CASSIAYRDRVGSPLHF	TGTGCCAGTAGTATAGCCTACCGGGACAGGGTGGGATCACCCCTCCACTTT
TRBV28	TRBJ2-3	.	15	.	CASSPEGRAADTQYF	TGTGCCAGCTCACCTGAGGGCAGGGCCGCAGATACGCAGTATTTT
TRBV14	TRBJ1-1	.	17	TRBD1	CASSNRGQGGWNTEAFF	TGTGCCAGCAGCAATAGGGGACAGGGTGGATGGAACACTGAAGCTTTCTTT
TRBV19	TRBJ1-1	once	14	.	CASRGVRRSTEAFF	TGTGCCAGTAGGGGGGTGAGGCGGAGCACTGAAGCTTTCTTT
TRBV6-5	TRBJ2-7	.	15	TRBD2	CASSTTSGNSYEQYF	TGTGCCAGCAGTACAACTAGCGGGAATTCCTACGAGCAGTACTTC
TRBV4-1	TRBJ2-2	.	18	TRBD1	CASSQSGTGGARTGELFF	TGCGCCAGCAGCCAATCAGGGACAGGGGGCGCCCGGACCGGGGAGCTGTTTTTT
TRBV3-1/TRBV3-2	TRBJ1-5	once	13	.	CASSNRGNQPQHF	TGTGCCAGCAGCAACAGGGGCAATCAGCCCCAGCATTTT
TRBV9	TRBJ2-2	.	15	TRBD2	CASSVAAGWGGELFF	TGTGCCAGCAGCGTAGCAGCGGGATGGGGCGGGGAGCTGTTTTTT